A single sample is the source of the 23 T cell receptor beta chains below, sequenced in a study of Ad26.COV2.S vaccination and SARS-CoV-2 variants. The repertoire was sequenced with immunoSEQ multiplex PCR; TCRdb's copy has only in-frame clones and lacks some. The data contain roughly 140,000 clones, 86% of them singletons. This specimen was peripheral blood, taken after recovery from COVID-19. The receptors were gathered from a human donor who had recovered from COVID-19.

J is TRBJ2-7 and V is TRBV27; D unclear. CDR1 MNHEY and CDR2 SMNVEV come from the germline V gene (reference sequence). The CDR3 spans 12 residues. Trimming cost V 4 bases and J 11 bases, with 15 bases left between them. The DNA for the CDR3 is TGTGCCAGCAGTTCACCCGGATTATTGGAGTACTTC. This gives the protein CASSSPGLLEYF.

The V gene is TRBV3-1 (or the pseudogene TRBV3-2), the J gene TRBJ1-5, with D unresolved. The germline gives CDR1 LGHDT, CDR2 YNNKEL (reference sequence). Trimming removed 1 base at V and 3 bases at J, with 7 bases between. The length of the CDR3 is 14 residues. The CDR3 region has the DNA TGTGCCAGCAGCCAAGCGGACCTCAATCAGCCCCAGCATTTT. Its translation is CASSQADLNQPQHF.

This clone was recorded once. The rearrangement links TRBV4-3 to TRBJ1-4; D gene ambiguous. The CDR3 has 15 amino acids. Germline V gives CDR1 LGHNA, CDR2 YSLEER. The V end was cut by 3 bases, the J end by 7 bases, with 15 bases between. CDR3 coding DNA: TGCGCCAGCAGCCAGCTACCCCGGACTGCTGAAAAACTGTTTTTT. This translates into CASSQLPRTAEKLFF.

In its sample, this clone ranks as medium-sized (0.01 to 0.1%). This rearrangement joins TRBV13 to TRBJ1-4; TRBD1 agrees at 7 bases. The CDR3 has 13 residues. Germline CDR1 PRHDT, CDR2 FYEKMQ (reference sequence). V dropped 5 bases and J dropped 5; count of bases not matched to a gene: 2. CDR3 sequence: CASSMTGNEKLFF. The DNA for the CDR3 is TGTGCCAGCAGCATGACAGGGAATGAAAAACTGTTTTTT.

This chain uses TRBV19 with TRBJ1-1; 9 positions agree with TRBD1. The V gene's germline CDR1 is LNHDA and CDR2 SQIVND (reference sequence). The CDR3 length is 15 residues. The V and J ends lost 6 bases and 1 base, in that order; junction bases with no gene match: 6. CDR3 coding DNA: TGTGCCAGTAGGAACAGGGGGCATCAGAACACTGAAGCTTTCTTT. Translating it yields CASRNRGHQNTEAFF.

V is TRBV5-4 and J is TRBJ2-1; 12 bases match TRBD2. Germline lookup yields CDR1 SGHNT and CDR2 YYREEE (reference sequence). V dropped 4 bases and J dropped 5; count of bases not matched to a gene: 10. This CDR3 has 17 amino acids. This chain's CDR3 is CASSKGLAGPRNNEQFF. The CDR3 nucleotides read TGTGCCAGCAGCAAGGGACTAGCGGGCCCGAGAAACAATGAGCAGTTCTTC.

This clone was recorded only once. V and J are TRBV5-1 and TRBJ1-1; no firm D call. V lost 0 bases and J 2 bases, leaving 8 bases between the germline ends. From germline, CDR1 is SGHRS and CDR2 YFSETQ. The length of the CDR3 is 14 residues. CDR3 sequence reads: CASSLASDNTEAFF. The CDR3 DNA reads TGCGCCAGCAGCTTGGCCTCAGACAACACTGAAGCTTTCTTT.

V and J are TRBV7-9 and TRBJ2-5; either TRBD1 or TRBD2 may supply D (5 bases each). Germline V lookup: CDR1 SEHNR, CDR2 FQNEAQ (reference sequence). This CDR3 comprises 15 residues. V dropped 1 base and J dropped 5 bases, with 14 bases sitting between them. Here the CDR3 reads CASSLGGPWQETQYF. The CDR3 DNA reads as TGTGCCAGCAGCTTAGGGGGACCTTGGCAGGAGACCCAGTACTTC.

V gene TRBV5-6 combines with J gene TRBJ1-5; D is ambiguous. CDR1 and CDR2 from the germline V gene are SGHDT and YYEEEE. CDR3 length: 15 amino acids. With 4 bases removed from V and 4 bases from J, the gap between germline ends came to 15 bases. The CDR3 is CASSPWGTSNQPQHF. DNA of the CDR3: TGTGCCAGCAGCCCGTGGGGAACCTCGAATCAGCCCCAGCATTTT.

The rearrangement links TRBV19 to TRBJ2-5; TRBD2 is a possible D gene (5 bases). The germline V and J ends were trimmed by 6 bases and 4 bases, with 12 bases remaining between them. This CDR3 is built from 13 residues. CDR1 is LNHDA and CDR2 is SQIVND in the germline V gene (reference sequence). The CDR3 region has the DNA TGTGCCAGTAGCCCCGGTGGGAGAGAGACCCAGTACTTC. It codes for CASSPGGRETQYF.

Here the CDR3 reads CASSQGRNIPEQYF. The DNA for the CDR3 is TGCGCCAGCAGCCAAGGTCGAAACATACCCGAGCAGTACTTC. This chain uses TRBV4-3 with TRBJ2-7; D gene uncertain. The germline V gene has CDR1 LGHNA and CDR2 YSLEER. This CDR3 has 14 amino acids. V lost 1 base and J lost 6, with 13 bases in between.

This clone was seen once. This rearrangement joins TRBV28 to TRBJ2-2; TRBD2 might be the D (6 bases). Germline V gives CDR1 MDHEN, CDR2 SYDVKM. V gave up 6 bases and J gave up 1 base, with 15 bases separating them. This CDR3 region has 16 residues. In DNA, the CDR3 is TGTGCCAGCAGCGGGGGACCCACACTGAACACCGGGGAGCTGTTTTTT. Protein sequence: CASSGGPTLNTGELFF.

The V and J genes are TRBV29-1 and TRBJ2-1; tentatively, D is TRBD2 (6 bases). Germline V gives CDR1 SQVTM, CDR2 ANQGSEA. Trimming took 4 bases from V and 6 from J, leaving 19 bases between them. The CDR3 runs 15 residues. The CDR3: CSVVEGTPIGNEQFF. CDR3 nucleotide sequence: TGCAGCGTTGTAGAGGGGACTCCCATCGGCAATGAGCAGTTCTTC.

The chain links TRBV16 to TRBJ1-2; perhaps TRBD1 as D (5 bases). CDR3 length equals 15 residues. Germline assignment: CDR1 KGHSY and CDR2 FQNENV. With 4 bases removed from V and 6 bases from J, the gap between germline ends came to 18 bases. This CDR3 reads CASSPYIGAGDGYTF. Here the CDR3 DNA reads TGTGCCAGCAGCCCGTATATCGGGGCAGGCGATGGCTACACCTTC.

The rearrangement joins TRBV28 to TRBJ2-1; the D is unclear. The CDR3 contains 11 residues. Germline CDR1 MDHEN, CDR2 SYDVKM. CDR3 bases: TGTGCTTCGAAAGCCTACAATGAGCAGTTCTTC. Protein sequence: CASKAYNEQFF.

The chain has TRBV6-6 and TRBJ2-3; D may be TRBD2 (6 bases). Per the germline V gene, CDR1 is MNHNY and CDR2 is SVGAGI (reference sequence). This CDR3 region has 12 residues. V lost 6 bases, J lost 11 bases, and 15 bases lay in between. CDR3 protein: CASSHPGGMQYF. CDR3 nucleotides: TGTGCCAGCAGCCACCCTGGGGGGATGCAGTATTTT.

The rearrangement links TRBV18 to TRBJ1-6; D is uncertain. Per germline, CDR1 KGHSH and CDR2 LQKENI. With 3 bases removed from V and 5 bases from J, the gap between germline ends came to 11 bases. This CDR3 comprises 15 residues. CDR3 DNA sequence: TGTGCCAGCTCACCCCTGCCAGAAAATAATTCACCCCTCCACTTT. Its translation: CASSPLPENNSPLHF.

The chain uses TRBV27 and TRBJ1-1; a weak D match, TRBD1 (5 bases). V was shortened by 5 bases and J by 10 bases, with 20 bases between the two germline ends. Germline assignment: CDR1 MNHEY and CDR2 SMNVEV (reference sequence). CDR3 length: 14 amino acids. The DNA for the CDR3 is TGTGCCAGCAGTCCCGGGGGGGGTCGCGGGATAGCTTTCTTT. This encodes CASSPGGGRGIAFF.

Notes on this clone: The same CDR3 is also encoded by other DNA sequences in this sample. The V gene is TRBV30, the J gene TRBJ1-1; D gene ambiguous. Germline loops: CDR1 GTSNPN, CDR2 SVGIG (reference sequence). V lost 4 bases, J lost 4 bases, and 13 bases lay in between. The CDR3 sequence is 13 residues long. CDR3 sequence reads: CAWIKEISTEAFF. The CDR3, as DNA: TGTGCCTGGATAAAAGAGATTAGCACTGAAGCTTTCTTT.

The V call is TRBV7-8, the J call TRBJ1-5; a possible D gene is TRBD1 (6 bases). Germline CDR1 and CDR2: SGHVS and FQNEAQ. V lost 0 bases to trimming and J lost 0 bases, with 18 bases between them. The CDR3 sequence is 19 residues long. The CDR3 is CASSLASNRVLSSNQPQHF. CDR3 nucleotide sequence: TGTGCCAGCAGCTTAGCCTCTAACAGGGTCCTATCTAGCAATCAGCCCCAGCATTTT.

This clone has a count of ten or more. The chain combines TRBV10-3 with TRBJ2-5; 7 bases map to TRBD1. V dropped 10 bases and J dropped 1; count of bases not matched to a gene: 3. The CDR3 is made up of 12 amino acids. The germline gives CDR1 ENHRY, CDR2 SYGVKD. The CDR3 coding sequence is TGTGCCACCAGGGACAGCCAAGAGACCCAGTACTTC. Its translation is CATRDSQETQYF.

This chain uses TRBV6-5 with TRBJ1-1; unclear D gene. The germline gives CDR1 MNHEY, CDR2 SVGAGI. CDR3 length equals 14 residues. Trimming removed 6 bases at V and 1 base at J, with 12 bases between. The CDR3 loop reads CASSPIYPNTEAFF. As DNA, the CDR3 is TGTGCCAGCAGCCCGATTTACCCGAACACTGAAGCTTTCTTT.

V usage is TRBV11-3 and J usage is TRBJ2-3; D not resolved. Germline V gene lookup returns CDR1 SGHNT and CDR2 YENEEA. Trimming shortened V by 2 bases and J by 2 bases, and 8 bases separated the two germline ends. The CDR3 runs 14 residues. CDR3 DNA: TGTGCCAGCAGCTTACCCAAACTCACAGATACGCAGTATTTT. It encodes CASSLPKLTDTQYF. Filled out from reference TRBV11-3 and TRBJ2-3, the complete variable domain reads EAGVVQSPRYKIIEKKQPVAFWCNPISGHNTLYWYLQNLGQGPELLIRYENEEAVDDSQLPKDRFSAERLKGVDSTLKIQPAELGDSAVYLCASSLPKLTDTQYFGPGTRLTVL.